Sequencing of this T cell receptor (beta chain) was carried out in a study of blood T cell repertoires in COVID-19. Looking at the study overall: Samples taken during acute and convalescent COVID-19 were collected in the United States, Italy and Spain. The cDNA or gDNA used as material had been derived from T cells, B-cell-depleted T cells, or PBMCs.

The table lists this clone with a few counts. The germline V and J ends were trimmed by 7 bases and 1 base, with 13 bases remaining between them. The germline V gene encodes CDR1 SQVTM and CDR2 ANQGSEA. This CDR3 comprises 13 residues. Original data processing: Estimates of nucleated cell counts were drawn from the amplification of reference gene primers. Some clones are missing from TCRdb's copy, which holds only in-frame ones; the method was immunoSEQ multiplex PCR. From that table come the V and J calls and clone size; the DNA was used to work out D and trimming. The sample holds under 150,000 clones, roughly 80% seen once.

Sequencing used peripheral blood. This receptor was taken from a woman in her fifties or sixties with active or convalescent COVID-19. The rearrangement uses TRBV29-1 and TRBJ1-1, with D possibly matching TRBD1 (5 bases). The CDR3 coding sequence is TGCAGCGGCCGACAGCTTCCGAACACTGAAGCTTTCTTT. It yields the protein CSGRQLPNTEAFF.